This TCR beta chain was recorded in a study of T cells after yellow fever vaccination. Whole-study findings and limits: Across the CD4 and CD8 compartments, a small share of clonotypes was present in both. Any FACS-sorted repertoire could hold abundant clonotypes that contaminate it from the bulk population. A large majority of primary-vaccination clones showed up again after the booster (approximately 96% CD4, roughly 88% CD8).

Details on this clonotype: What it binds is not known.

V shed 7 bases, J shed 4 bases, and the junction held 13 bases outside the gene matches. Per germline, CDR1 SEHNR and CDR2 FQNEAQ (reference sequence). There are 17 residues in the CDR3. For TCR, cDNA came from 5'RACE template switching, which added a universal primer site and UMIs. TCRdb reprocessed the 5' RACE reads via MiXCR and lists one record per CDR3 protein. The sample consists of approximately 580,000 distinct CDR3 sequences, 17% of them appearing once. This material consisted of PBMCs, taken 4 to 6 days after the first yellow fever vaccination. This TCR was recovered from a man aged 18 to 30 who received the YFV17D yellow fever vaccine. This sequence joins TRBV7-9 and TRBJ2-3; 11 bases fit TRBD1. CDR3 loop: CASTRSDRDRGSDTQYF. The CDR3 DNA is TGTGCCAGCACCCGTTCTGACCGGGACAGGGGGTCAGATACGCAGTATTTT.